These T cell receptor beta chains were read from a single sample in a study of identical twins. TCRdb fed the 5' RACE reads into MiXCR, producing one record per CDR3 protein. The sample contains fewer than 900,000 distinct CDR3 sequences, 18% of which appear only once. These same data were also listed under a study on T cells expressing NK-cell markers.

The sample was PBMCs. These receptors were obtained from a young woman in good health. Both conserved end residues are part of each CDR3. Expanded clones get a size class; other rows say once, few or many, or leave the size out.

V: TRBV10-3; J: TRBJ2-3; size: -; length: 15; CDR3: CAIALKRGHTDTQYF
V: TRBV10-3; J: TRBJ2-2; size: -; length: 14; CDR3: CAITPGQGPRELFF
V: TRBV6-5; J: TRBJ2-1; size: -; length: 13; CDR3: CASSYRNTREQFF
V: TRBV6-1; J: TRBJ1-2; size: few; length: 13; CDR3: CASISPGTLGYTF
V: TRBV10-3; J: TRBJ1-2; size: once; length: 14; CDR3: CAISESTASRGYTF
V: TRBV20-1; J: TRBJ2-3; size: few; length: 14; CDR3: CSAGGRGDTDTQYF
V: TRBV20-1; J: TRBJ2-2; size: few; length: 15; CDR3: CSAKGLAANTGELFF
V: TRBV9; J: TRBJ2-3; size: -; length: 15; CDR3: CASSVAGTTIDTQYF
V: TRBV9; J: TRBJ2-7; size: -; length: 14; CDR3: CASSFRTGTYEQYF
V: TRBV20-1; J: TRBJ1-5; size: few; length: 16; CDR3: CSAQDRGSRFDQPQHF
V: TRBV12-3/TRBV12-4; J: TRBJ1-6; size: few; length: 11; CDR3: CASTLGTPLHF
V: TRBV7-8; J: TRBJ2-2; size: few; length: 14; CDR3: CASSPVEGTGELFF
V: TRBV7-2; J: TRBJ2-1; size: many; length: 13; CDR3: CASSGLAGVEQFF
V: TRBV5-1; J: TRBJ2-7; size: few; length: 14; CDR3: CASSYTGTPYEQYF